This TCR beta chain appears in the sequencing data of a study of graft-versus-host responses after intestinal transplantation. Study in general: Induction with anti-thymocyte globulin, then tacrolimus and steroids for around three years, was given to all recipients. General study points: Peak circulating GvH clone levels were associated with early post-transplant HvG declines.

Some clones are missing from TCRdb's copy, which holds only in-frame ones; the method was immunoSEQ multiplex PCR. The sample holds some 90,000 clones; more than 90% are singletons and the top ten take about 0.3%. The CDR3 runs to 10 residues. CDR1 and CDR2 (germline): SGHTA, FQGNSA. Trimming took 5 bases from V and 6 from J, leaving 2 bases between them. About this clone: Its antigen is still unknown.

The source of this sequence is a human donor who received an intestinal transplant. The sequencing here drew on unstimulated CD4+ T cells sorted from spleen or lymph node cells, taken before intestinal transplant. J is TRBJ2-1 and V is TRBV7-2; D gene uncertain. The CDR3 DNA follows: TGTGCCAGCAGCACCAATGAGCAGTTCTTC. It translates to CASSTNEQFF.